This record concerns one TCR beta chain sequence. Its specificity is unknown. This sample is part of a study of CD8+ T cells in alopecia areata. Broader study findings: It was lesional scalp, especially alopecia totalis/universalis, that showed higher clonality than normal scalp. Sequencing of scalp samples also includes resident alphabeta T cells from normal skin.

Extraction of RNA preceded its reverse transcription into cDNA, which served as the sequencing template. The method was immunoSEQ multiplex PCR; TCRdb's version includes in-frame clones alone and lacks a portion of them. Among around 210,000 clones listed, more than 50% were seen once. Germline-derived CDR1 and CDR2 are LNHDA and SQIVND (reference sequence). Trimming took off 3 bases at V and 2 bases at J, with 14 bases between the two ends. CDR3 size: 15 residues. Cell sorting was applied to PBMCs, and CD4+ and CD8+ T cells were collected. The sequenced material came from CD8+ T cells sorted from blood. The J gene is TRBJ2-7, the V gene TRBV19; D perhaps matches TRBD2 (5 bases). The source is a human donor in good health. The CDR3 DNA follows: TGTGCCAGTAGTATGGATCCCCCCGGGACCTACGAGCAGTACTTC. It encodes CASSMDPPGTYEQYF.